Included here is one T cell receptor beta chain sequence, with context. The source of the sample is a study of T cell responses to AZD1222 COVID-19 vaccine. Some clones are missing from TCRdb's copy, which holds only in-frame ones; the method was immunoSEQ multiplex PCR. The table shows 140,000 to 150,000 clones, with 93% occurring only once. The V and J ends lost 1 base and 2 bases respectively, with 8 bases between them. Germline CDR1 KGHSH, CDR2 LQKENI. The CDR3 loop spans 14 amino acids. The sample consisted of peripheral blood, taken on day 0 of AZD1222 vaccination. The TCR sequence derives from an adult in good health. The chain employs TRBV18 and TRBJ2-5, with D possibly TRBD2 on 5 matching bases. The CDR3 protein is CASSPQRTQETQYF. The CDR3 bases are TGTGCCAGCTCACCACAGCGGACTCAAGAGACCCAGTACTTC.